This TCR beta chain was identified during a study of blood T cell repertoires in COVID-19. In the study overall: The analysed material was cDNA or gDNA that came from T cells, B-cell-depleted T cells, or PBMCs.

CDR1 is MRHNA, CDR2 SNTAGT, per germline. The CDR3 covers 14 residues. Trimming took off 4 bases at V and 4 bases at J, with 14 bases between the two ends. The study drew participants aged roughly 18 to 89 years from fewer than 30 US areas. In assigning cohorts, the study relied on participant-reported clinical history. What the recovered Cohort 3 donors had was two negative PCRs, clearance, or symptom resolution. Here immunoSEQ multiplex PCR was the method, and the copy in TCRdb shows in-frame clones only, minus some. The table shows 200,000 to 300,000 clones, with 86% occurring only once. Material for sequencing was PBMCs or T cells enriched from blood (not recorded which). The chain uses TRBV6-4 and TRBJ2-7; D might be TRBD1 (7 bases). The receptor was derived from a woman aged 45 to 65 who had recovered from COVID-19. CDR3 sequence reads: CASSGGQGGYEQYF. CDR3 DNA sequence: TGTGCCAGCAGTGGGGGTCAGGGGGGTTACGAGCAGTACTTC.